This note documents a single T cell receptor (beta chain) sequence. Authors' analysis steps: Estimation of nucleated cell counts relied on the amplification of reference gene primers. Sequenced by immunoSEQ multiplex PCR; TCRdb stores in-frame clones only, minus some. That table furnishes V, J and clone size, whereas the DNA furnished D and trimming. Of 220,000 or so clones in the sample, about nine tenths are singletons; the top ten hold less than 7.5%. This record comes from a study of blood T cell repertoires in COVID-19. Study overall: Samples came from the United States, Italy and Spain, spanning acute and convalescent COVID-19. The cDNA or gDNA used as material had been derived from T cells, B-cell-depleted T cells, or PBMCs.

CDR1 and CDR2 (germline): LNHDA, SQIVND (reference sequence). This CDR3 is built from 14 residues. V lost 3 bases and J lost 1, with 9 bases in between. The specimen sequenced was peripheral blood. The V call is TRBV19, the J call TRBJ1-1; D is unresolved. This clonotype was sampled from a man between 60 and 75 years old who had recovered from COVID-19. The CDR3 coding sequence is TGTGCCAGTAGTATGAGGGAGAAGAACACTGAAGCTTTCTTT. Its translation: CASSMREKNTEAFF.